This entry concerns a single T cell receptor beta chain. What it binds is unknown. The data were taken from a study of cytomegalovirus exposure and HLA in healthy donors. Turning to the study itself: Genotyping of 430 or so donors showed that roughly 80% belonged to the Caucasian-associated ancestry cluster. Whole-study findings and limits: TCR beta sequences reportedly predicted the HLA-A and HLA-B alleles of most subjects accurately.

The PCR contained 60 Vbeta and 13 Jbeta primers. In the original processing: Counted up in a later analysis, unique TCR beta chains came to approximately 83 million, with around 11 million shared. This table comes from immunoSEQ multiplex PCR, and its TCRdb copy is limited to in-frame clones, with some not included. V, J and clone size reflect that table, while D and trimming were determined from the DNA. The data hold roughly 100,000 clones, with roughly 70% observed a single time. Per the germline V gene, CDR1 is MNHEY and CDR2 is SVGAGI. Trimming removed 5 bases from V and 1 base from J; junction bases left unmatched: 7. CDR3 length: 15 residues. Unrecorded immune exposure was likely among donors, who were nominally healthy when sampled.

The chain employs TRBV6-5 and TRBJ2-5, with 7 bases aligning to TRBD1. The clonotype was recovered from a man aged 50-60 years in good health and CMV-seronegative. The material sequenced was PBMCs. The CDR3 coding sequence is TGTGCCAGCAGTCTTACAGGGGTAACCCAAGAGACCCAGTACTTC. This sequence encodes CASSLTGVTQETQYF.